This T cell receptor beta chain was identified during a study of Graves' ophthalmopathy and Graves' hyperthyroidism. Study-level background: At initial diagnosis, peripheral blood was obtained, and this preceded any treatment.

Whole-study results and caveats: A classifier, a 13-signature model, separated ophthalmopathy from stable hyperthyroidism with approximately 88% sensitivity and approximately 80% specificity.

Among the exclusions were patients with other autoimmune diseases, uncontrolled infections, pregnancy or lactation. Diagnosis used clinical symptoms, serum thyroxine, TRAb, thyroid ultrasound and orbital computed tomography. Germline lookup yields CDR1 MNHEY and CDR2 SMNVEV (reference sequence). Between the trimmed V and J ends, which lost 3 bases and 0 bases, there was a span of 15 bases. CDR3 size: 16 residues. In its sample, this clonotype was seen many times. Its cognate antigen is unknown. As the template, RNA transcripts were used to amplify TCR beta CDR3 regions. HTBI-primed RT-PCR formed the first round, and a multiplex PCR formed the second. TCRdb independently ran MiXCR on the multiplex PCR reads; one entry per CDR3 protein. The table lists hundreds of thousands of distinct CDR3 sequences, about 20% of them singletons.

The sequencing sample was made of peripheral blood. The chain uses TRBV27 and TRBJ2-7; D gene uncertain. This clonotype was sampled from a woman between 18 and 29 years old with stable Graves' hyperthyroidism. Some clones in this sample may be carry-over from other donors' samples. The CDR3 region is CASSFLGARGSYEQYF. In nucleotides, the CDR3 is TGTGCCAGCAGTTTCCTTGGCGCACGCGGCTCCTACGAGCAGTACTTC.